This TCR beta chain is from a study of shared clonotypes between healthy human individuals. The overall study: Donors had three CD4 naive, three CD4 memory, two CD8 naive and one CD8 memory plate apiece. Points from the study as a whole: Measured sharing among donors was expected to vary with sequencing depth. Exclusively blood specimens were collected; tissue repertoires likely differ.

Repertoires were generated with immunoSEQ multiplex PCR, while TCRdb's copy carries only in-frame clones and drops some. The repertoire holds around 1,100,000 clones, with 70% to 80% as singletons. Unmatched junction bases numbered 6, after V lost 9 bases and J lost 2 bases. Per germline, CDR1 MRHNA and CDR2 SNTAGT. The CDR3 covers 14 residues. Splitting of CD4+ cells produced CD45RA+ naive and CD45RA-negative memory subsets. About this clone: What it binds is not known.

Sequencing used memory CD4+ T cells from PBMCs. Subset defined: CD45RA-negative fraction. The chain couples TRBV6-4 to TRBJ1-5; the match to TRBD1 covers 8 bases. The TCR comes from a man between 18 and 29 years old in good health. Some clones in this sample may be carry-over from other donors' samples. In DNA, the CDR3 is TGTGCCAGAAGACAGGGGTTTCGCAATCAGCCCCAGCATTTT. Translated: CARRQGFRNQPQHF.